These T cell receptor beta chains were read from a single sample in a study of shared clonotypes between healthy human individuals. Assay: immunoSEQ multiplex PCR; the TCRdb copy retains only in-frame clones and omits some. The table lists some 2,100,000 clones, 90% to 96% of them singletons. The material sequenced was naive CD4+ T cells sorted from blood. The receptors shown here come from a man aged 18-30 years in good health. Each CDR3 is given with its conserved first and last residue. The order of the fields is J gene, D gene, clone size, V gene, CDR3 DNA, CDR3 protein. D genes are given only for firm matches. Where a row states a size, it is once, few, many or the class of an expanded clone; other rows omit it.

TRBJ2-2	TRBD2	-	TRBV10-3	TGTGCCATCGCGCTAGCGGACTCCGGCGGGGAGCTGTTTTTT	CAIALADSGGELFF
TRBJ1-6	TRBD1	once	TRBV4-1	TGCGCCAGCAGCCAACTCGGACAGGGGTTTAATTCACCCCTCCACTTT	CASSQLGQGFNSPLHF
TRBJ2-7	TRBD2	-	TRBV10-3	TGTGCCATCAGTGATTCACTAGCGGGCACCGAGCAGTACTTC	CAISDSLAGTEQYF
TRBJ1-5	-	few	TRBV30	TGTGCCTGGAGTGCCCCCTCCCATGGGAATCAGCCCCAGCATTTT	CAWSAPSHGNQPQHF
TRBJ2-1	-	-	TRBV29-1	TGCAGCGCCCACGAGCTGGGGCGGTACAATGAGCAGTTCTTC	CSAHELGRYNEQFF
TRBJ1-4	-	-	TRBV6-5	TGTGCCAGCAGTTACTCCGGGACGGACAATGAAAAACTGTTTTTT	CASSYSGTDNEKLFF
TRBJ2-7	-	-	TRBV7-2	TGTGCCAGCAGCTTAGTTGTAGGGGGCTCCTACGAGCAGTACTTC	CASSLVVGGSYEQYF
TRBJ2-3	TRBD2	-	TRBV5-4	TGTGCCAGCAGCTTGGTTAGCGGGGGGCGCACAGATACGCAGTATTTT	CASSLVSGGRTDTQYF
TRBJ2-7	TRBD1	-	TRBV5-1	TGCGCCAGCAGACGGACAGGGGGCTCCTACGAGCAGTACTTC	CASRRTGGSYEQYF
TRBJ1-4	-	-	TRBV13	TGTGCCAGCAGCTTAGATGGCGGACTTGAAAAACTGTTTTTT	CASSLDGGLEKLFF
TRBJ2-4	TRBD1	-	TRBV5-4	TGTGCCAGCAGCTACGTTGACAGGGTTGACATTCAGTACTTC	CASSYVDRVDIQYF
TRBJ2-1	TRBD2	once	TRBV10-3	TGTGCCATCAGTGGACTAGCGGGAGGGGTCAACCCCTACAATGAGCAGTTCTTC	CAISGLAGGVNPYNEQFF
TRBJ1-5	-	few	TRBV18	TGTGCCAGCTCACCGGTACAAGTCAATCAGCCCCAGCATTTT	CASSPVQVNQPQHF
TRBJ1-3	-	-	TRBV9	TGTGCCAGCAGCGTAGATGGGGGAAGCGGAAACACCATATATTTT	CASSVDGGSGNTIYF
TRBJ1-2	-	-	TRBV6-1	TGTGCCAGCAGTAAGACGGGGGCGGTTGGTTATGGCTACACCTTC	CASSKTGAVGYGYTF
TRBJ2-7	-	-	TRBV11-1	TGTGCCAGCAGCCGCAGGGACTACGAGCAGTACTTC	CASSRRDYEQYF
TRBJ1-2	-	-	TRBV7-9	TGTGCCAGCAGAGCCCCCGGGACAAACAATGGCTACACCTTC	CASRAPGTNNGYTF
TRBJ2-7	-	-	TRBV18	TGTGCCAGCTCACGAGATCCAGTCTCCTACGAGCAGTACTTC	CASSRDPVSYEQYF
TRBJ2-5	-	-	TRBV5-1	TGCGCCAGCAGCTTGGACCTCACTAGTTCAGAGACCCAGTACTTC	CASSLDLTSSETQYF
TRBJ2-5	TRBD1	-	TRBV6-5	TGTGCCAGCAGTTACTCGGGAGGACAGGGAGAGACCCAGTACTTC	CASSYSGGQGETQYF
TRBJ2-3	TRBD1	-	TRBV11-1	TGTGCCAGCAGACTGACAGGGCGCCTAGATACGCAGTATTTT	CASRLTGRLDTQYF
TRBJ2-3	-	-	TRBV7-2	TGTGCCAGCAGCTCCTGGGGAGATACGCAGTATTTT	CASSSWGDTQYF
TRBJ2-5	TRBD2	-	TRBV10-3	TGTGCCACCAGAGCGGGGGCAAAAGAGACCCAGTACTTC	CATRAGAKETQYF
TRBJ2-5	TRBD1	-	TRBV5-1	TGCGCCAGCAGCTTGGATGGGACAGGGGGTGAGACCCAGTACTTC	CASSLDGTGGETQYF
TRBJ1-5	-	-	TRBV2	TGTGCCAGCAGTGAACGGACGGGCAATCAGCCCCAGCATTTT	CASSERTGNQPQHF
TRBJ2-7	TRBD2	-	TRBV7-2	TGTGCCAGCAGCTTAGATAGGACTAGCGTCTACGAGCAGTACTTC	CASSLDRTSVYEQYF
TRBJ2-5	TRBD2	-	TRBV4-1	TGCGCCAGCAGCCAAGTCAAACTAGCGGGGGAGACCCAGTACTTC	CASSQVKLAGETQYF
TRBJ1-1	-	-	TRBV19	TGTGCCAGTAGTATAAGAAGGGGCGCCATGGGCACTGAAGCTTTCTTT	CASSIRRGAMGTEAFF
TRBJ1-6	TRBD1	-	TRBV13	TGTGCCAGCAGCCCCCGACAGGGGATGGGAAATTCACCCCTCCACTTT	CASSPRQGMGNSPLHF
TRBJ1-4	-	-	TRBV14	TGTGCCAGCAGCCTTCGAGGACTGGGAGCAACTGGAAAACTGTTTTTT	CASSLRGLGATGKLFF
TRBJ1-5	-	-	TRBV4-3	TGCGCCAGCAGCCAAGACGGCGCCCGACATCAGCCCCAGCATTTT	CASSQDGARHQPQHF
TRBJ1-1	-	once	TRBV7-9	TGTGCCAGCGGCGGGAGGGACACTGAAGCTTTCTTT	CASGGRDTEAFF
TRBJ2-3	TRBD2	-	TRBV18	TGTGCCAGCTCACCAATGACTAGCGGGAATGGAGATACGCAGTATTTT	CASSPMTSGNGDTQYF
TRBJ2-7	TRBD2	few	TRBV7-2	TGTGCCAGCAGCTCCGGGACTAACTCCTACGAGCAGTACTTC	CASSSGTNSYEQYF
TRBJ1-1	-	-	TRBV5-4	TGTGCCAGCAGCTTGGCTGAGGGACAATCTACAGCTTTCTTT	CASSLAEGQSTAFF
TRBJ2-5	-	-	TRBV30	TGTGCCTGGTCAGGACAGACCCTCGGGGAGACCCAGTACTTC	CAWSGQTLGETQYF
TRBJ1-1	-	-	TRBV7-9	TGTGCCAGCGTGGGTGGGCGTATGAACACTGAAGCTTTCTTT	CASVGGRMNTEAFF
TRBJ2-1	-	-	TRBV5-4	TGTGCCAGCAGCTTGCCCGACAGCTACAATGAGCAGTTCTTC	CASSLPDSYNEQFF
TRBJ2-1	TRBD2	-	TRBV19	TGTGCCAGTACCTCGGGTAGCGGGGGGTCTGGGCAGTTCTTC	CASTSGSGGSGQFF
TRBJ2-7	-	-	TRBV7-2	TGTGCCAGCAGCCTAACAGGTGTCGAGCAGTACTTC	CASSLTGVEQYF
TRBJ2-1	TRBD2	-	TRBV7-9	TGTGCCAGCAGTCACCCCGGGACTAGCGGGGGAAATGAGCAGTTCTTC	CASSHPGTSGGNEQFF
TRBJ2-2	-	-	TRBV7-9	TGTGCCAGCAGCTTAGCGTCTAGCGTGATTACCGGGGAGCTGTTTTTT	CASSLASSVITGELFF
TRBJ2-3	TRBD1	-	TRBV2	TGTGCCAGCAGTGAAGCCCTGTCCCGGGACAGGGTTGATACGCAGTATTTT	CASSEALSRDRVDTQYF
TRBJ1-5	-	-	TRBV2	TGTGCCAGCAGCGTCGATAGGACCCAGCATTTT	CASSVDRTQHF
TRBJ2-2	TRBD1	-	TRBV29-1	TGCAGCGTTGTTAGGGACAGGGCGAACACCGGGGAGCTGTTTTTT	CSVVRDRANTGELFF
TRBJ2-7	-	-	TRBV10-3	TGTGCCATCAGTGCCGGACGAGTACCTACCTACGAGCAGTACTTC	CAISAGRVPTYEQYF
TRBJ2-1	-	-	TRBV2	TGTGCCAGCAGTGAAGGTTCCTTCGGGCTCGATGAGCAGTTCTTC	CASSEGSFGLDEQFF
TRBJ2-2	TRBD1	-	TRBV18	TGTGCCAGCTCACCCTTTCCGGGACAGGGGGCATCTTACACCGGGGAGCTGTTTTTT	CASSPFPGQGASYTGELFF
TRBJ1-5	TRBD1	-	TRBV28	TGTGCCAGCAGTTTTCGGCAGGGGGCAGGTCAGCCCCAGCATTTT	CASSFRQGAGQPQHF